This T cell receptor (beta chain) was captured by sequencing in a study of control samples from healthy donors and cancer patients (TCRdb year 2020). The method behind the library was the immunoSEQ multiplex PCR assay. In its TCRdb copy, this immuneACCESS table keeps in-frame sequences only and misses some clones. Where compared with another copy, unresolved V genes explain less than half of these, and the others have no known cause. The sample records 55,000 to 85,000 clones, about 87% of which are singletons. The ten most abundant clones make up approximately 2.3% of the sample. The CDR3 goes from the cysteine to the phenylalanine over 15 residues. Kept here is only the CDR3 DNA, which spans 45 bases and is read in frame from base 1. CDR1 and CDR2, looked up from the germline V gene, are SGDLS and YYNGEE. Relative to germline, V is missing 2 bases and J is missing 2 bases, with 2 bases of the junction outside any gene match.

Remarks on this clone: The antigen it recognizes is unknown. Base qualities are missing; no much larger clone stands one base away.

The clonotype was recovered from a woman aged 45-65 years with head and neck cancer. The rearranged segments are TRBV9 and TRBJ1-2; 11 central nucleotides agree with TRBD1. Specimen: PBMCs. The CDR3 loop reads CASSVWDRGNYGYTF. The DNA sequence is TGTGCCAGCAGCGTCTGGGACAGGGGGAACTATGGCTACACCTTC.